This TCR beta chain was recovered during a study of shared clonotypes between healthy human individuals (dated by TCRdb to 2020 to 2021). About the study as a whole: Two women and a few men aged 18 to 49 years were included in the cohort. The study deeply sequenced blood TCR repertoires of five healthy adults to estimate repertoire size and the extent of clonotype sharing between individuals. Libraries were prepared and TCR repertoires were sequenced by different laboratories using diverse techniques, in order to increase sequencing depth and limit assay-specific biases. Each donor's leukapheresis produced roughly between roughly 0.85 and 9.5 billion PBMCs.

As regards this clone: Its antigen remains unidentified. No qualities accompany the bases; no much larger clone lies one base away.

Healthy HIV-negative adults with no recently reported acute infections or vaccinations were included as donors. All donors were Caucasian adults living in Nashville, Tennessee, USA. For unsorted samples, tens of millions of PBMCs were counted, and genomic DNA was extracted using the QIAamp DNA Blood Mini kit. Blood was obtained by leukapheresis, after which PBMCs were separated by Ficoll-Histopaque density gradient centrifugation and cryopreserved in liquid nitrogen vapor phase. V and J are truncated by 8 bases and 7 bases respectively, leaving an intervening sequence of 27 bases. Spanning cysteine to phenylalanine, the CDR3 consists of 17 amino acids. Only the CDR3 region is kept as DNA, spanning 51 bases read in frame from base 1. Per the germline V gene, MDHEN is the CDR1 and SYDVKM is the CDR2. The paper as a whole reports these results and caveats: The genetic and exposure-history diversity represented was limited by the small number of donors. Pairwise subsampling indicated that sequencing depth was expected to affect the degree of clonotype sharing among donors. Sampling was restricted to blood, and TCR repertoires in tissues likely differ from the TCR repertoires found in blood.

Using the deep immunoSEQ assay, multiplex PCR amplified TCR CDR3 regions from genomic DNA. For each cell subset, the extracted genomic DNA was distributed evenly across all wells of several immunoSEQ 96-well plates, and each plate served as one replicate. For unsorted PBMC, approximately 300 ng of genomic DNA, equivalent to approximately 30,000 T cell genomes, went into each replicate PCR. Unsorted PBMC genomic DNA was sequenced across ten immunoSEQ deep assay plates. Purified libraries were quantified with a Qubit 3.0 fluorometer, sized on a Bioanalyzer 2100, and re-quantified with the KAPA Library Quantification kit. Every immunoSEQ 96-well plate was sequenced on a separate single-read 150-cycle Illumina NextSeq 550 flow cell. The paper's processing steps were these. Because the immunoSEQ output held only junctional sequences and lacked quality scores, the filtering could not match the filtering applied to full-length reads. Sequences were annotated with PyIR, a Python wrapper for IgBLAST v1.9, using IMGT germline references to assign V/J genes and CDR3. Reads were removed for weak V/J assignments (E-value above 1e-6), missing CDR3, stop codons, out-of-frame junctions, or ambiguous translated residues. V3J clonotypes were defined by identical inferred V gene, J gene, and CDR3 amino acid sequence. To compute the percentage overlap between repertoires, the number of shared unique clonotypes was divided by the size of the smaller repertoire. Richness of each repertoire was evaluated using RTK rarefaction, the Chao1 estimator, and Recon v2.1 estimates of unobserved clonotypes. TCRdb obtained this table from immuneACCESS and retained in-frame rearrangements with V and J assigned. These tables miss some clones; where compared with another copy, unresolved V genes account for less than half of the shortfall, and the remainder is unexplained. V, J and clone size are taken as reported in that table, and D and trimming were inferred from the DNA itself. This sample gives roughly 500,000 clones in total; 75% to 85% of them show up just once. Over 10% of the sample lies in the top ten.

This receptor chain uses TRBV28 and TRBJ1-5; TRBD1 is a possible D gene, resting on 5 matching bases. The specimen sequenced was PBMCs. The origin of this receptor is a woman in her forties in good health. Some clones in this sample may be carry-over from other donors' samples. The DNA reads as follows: TGTGCCAGCGTGGATGGGGGGGGACGGGCCCTTTTACAGCCCCAGCATTTT. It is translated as CASVDGGGRALLQPQHF.